This T cell receptor (beta chain) was documented in a study of cytotoxic CD8 clonotypes in ibrutinib-treated CLL. CDR1 SGHVS and CDR2 FQNEAQ come from the germline V gene. This CDR3 is 14 amino acids long. V dropped 1 base and J dropped 4 bases, with 7 bases sitting between them. Sequenced by immunoSEQ multiplex PCR; TCRdb stores in-frame clones only, minus some. The sample has approximately 340,000 clones; approximately 67% are singletons. This clonotype originated in a human donor with chronic lymphocytic leukemia. This specimen was PBMCs, taken after 36 months of ibrutinib treatment. This rearrangement joins TRBV7-8 to TRBJ2-2; D is perhaps TRBD2 (5 bases). The CDR3 here is CASSLEDFTGELFF. The CDR3 coding sequence is TGTGCCAGCAGCTTAGAGGACTTCACCGGGGAGCTGTTTTTT.